This T cell receptor (beta chain) was obtained from a study of blood T cell repertoires in COVID-19. Background on the study: The samples span acute and convalescent COVID-19 from the United States, Italy and Spain. PBMCs, B-cell-depleted T cells, or T cells were the source of the cDNA or gDNA that made up the material.

Source study methods: It was from reference gene primer amplification that nucleated cell counts were estimated. Sequencing used immunoSEQ multiplex PCR; TCRdb keeps in-frame clones, though not all of them. V and J calls and clone size are those listed in that table; D and trimming were worked out from the DNA. The sample carries around 140,000 clones, about four fifths recorded once. The sequence came from a woman aged 55-69 years with active or convalescent COVID-19. The sequenced material came from peripheral blood.

The CDR3, as DNA: TGTGCCAGCAGCGTAGGTGACTTCCAAGAGACCCAGTACTTC. Its protein product is CASSVGDFQETQYF. This chain links TRBV9 with TRBJ2-5, with D unresolved. The germline CDR1 and CDR2 sequences are SGDLS and YYNGEE. Trimming pared 0 bases from V and 1 base from J, leaving 7 bases between. CDR3 length: 14 residues.